The 16 T cell receptor beta chains presented below share a single source sample, sequenced in a study of CD8+CD57+ T cells in acquired aplastic anemia. Researchers used genomic DNA as the template to profile TCR beta VDJ and CDR3. MiXCR, run by TCRdb on the reads, gives a single entry per CDR3 protein. The sample lists some 170,000 distinct CDR3 sequences, roughly 63% occurring once. All patients picked for sequencing had shown, by flow cytometry, an expansion of CD8+CD57+ cells. The sample was sorted CD4+, CD8+, or CD8+CD57+ T cells (not recorded which) from PBMCs. Source of these receptors: a human donor with aplastic anemia.

V usage is TRBV7-6 and J usage is TRBJ1-1, with D unclear. Germline V lookup: CDR1 SGHVS, CDR2 FNYEAQ. CDR3 length: 14 amino acids. V was pared by 0 bases and J by 3 bases, with 8 bases between. The CDR3 loop is CASSLAFRDTEAFF. CDR3 sequence (DNA): TGTGCCAGCAGCTTAGCGTTTAGGGACACTGAAGCTTTCTTT. The full variable domain, rest sourced from reference TRBV7-6 and TRBJ1-1, is GAGVSQSPRYKVTKRGQDVALRCDPISGHVSLYWYRQALGQGPEFLTYFNYEAQQDKSGLPNDRFSAERPEGSISTLTIQRTEQRDSAMYRCASSLAFRDTEAFFGQGTRLTVV.

The chain has TRBV25-1 and TRBJ1-2, with 12 nucleotides matching TRBD1. The junction had 7 bases not matched to a gene; V was cut back by 3 bases and J by 8 bases. The CDR3 sequence is 15 residues long. Germline V gene sequence: CDR1 MGHDK, CDR2 SYGVNS. The CDR3 loop reads CASSDPGQGARGYTF. DNA for the CDR3: TGTGCCAGCAGTGATCCGGGACAGGGGGCGCGGGGCTACACCTTC.

The chain carries TRBV4-1 and TRBJ1-2; 7 bases are a match to TRBD1. V was clipped by 3 bases and J by 2 bases; unmatched bases: 3. This CDR3 is 14 amino acids long. Germline assignment: CDR1 MGHRA and CDR2 YSYEKL. CDR3 nucleotides: TGCGCCAGCAGCCACAGGGGGGCCAACTATGGCTACACCTTC. Translating gives CASSHRGANYGYTF.

The chain joins TRBV24-1 to TRBJ2-1, with 10 nucleotides matching TRBD1. V lost 3 bases to trimming and J lost 9 bases; unmatched junction nucleotides: 10. The CDR3 spans 16 residues. The germline V gene encodes CDR1 KGHDR and CDR2 SFDVKD. The CDR3 reads CATSDGPGTGAGEQFF. As DNA, the CDR3 is TGTGCCACCAGTGATGGGCCCGGGACAGGGGCGGGTGAGCAGTTCTTC.

This sequence joins TRBV6-5 and TRBJ1-2, with no clear D. Germline values: CDR1 MNHEY, CDR2 SVGAGI. The CDR3 length is 13 residues. Trimming took off 8 bases at V and 7 bases at J, with 17 bases between the two ends. CDR3 DNA sequence: TGTGCCAGCGCGGTCGCGGGCCCGTCTGGCTACACCTTC. It yields the protein CASAVAGPSGYTF.

The sample holds a few counts of this clonotype. V usage is TRBV7-8 and J usage is TRBJ2-7; no reliable D call. Trimming stripped 4 bases from V and 2 bases from J, with 6 bases between. Germline assignment: CDR1 SGHVS and CDR2 FQNEAQ. CDR3 length: 12 amino acids. The CDR3 here is CASSSATYEQYF. The CDR3 nucleotides read TGTGCCAGCAGCTCAGCCACCTACGAGCAGTACTTC.

J is TRBJ1-2 and V is TRBV29-1; D not resolved. V shed 5 bases and J shed 3 bases, with 16 bases lying between them. Per the germline V gene, CDR1 is SQVTM and CDR2 is ANQGSEA. The CDR3 has 14 residues. The CDR3 region is CSVIESGSDYGYTF. For the CDR3, the DNA is TGCAGCGTTATAGAATCGGGCAGTGACTATGGCTACACCTTC. Drawing the rest from reference TRBV29-1 and TRBJ1-2, the complete variable domain is SAVISQKPSRDICQRGTSLTIQCQVDSQVTMMFWYRQQPGQSLTLIATANQGSEATYESGFVIDKFPISRPNLTFSTLTVSNMSPEDSSIYLCSVIESGSDYGYTFGSGTRLTVV.

This clonotype was seen repeatedly, ten times or more. The chain employs TRBV7-9 and TRBJ2-1; tentative D call: TRBD1 (5 bases). Germline values: CDR1 SEHNR, CDR2 FQNEAQ (reference sequence). The CDR3 is made up of 13 amino acids. The V gene lost 5 bases and the J gene lost 8 bases, with 13 bases spanning the gap. The CDR3 DNA follows: TGTGCCAGCAGCGAATTCCAGGGCCATGAGCAGTTCTTC. Its translation is CASSEFQGHEQFF.

This clonotype has just a few counts. The rearrangement links TRBV10-3 to TRBJ2-1; perhaps TRBD2 as D (7 bases). The CDR3 extends over 14 amino acids. Trimming took off 3 bases at V and 7 bases at J, with 13 bases between the two ends. Per the germline V gene, CDR1 is ENHRY and CDR2 is SYGVKD. CDR3 residues: CAISDGGGRNEQFF. The CDR3 nucleotides read TGTGCCATCAGTGACGGCGGGGGCAGGAATGAGCAGTTCTTC.

The chain recombines TRBV7-2 with TRBJ2-7; TRBD2 aligns across 14 bases. The germline V gene encodes CDR1 SGHTA and CDR2 FQGNSA. The V segment lost 9 bases and the J segment 5 bases; nucleotides outside the gene matches: 12. The CDR3 is 16 residues long. The CDR3 coding sequence is TGTGCCAGTACCTCCGGGACTAGCGGGAGTATCCACGAGCAGTACTTC. It translates to CASTSGTSGSIHEQYF.

The chain uses TRBV14 and TRBJ1-6; D might be TRBD1 (5 bases). Germline-derived CDR1 and CDR2 are SGHDN and FVKESK. The ends were cut back, 0 bases at V and 8 bases at J, with 17 bases in the middle. The CDR3 is 17 residues long. This CDR3 is CASSQDLTGRADSPLHF. The CDR3, as DNA: TGTGCCAGCAGCCAAGACTTGACGGGCAGGGCAGATTCACCCCTCCACTTT.

The chain uses TRBV7-9 and TRBJ1-2, with TRBD1 as a possible D gene (6 bases). CDR1 and CDR2 from the germline V gene are SEHNR and FQNEAQ (reference sequence). The CDR3 sequence is 18 residues long. V was shortened by 5 bases and J by 4 bases, with 26 bases between the two germline ends. The CDR3 loop is CASSPIGTPTLYGYGYTF. The CDR3 nucleotides read TGTGCCAGCAGCCCCATCGGGACACCGACCCTCTACGGCTATGGCTACACCTTC.

This chain joins TRBV7-2 and TRBJ2-6, with D perhaps matching TRBD1 (7 bases). Germline values: CDR1 SGHTA, CDR2 FQGNSA. CDR3 length: 17 residues. Deletions cut 2 bases from V and 2 bases from J, with 13 bases between. CDR3 nucleotide sequence: TGTGCCAGCAGCTTAACGGCAGGGGGGCCTGGGGCCAACGTCCTGACTTTC. This gives the protein CASSLTAGGPGANVLTF.

V is TRBV24-1 and J is TRBJ2-7, with TRBD1 matching over 9 bases. After removal of 4 bases from V and 6 bases from J, the junction contained 3 bases not matched to a gene. Germline CDR1 is KGHDR and CDR2 is SFDVKD. This CDR3 contains 13 residues. The CDR3 DNA sequence: TGTGCCACCAGTGACCCGGACAGGGGCGAGCAGTACTTC. Its protein is CATSDPDRGEQYF.

The chain combines TRBV2 with TRBJ2-7, with D possibly being TRBD2 (5 bases). Trimming stripped 10 bases from V and 2 bases from J, with 18 bases between. CDR1 is SNHLY, CDR2 FYNNEI, per germline. The CDR3 totals 14 residues. CDR3 sequence: CATLLGSGTYEQYF. The CDR3 nucleotides are TGTGCCACCCTACTCGGCAGCGGCACCTACGAGCAGTACTTC.

V gene TRBV10-3 combines with J gene TRBJ2-1; 8 bases fit TRBD2. There are 14 residues in the CDR3. J was trimmed by 5 bases and V by 10 bases; bases with no gene match: 10. Germline loops: CDR1 ENHRY, CDR2 SYGVKD. CDR3 sequence reads: CATALAGRNNEQFF. CDR3 nucleotides: TGTGCCACGGCGCTAGCGGGCCGGAACAATGAGCAGTTCTTC.